The next 17 T cell receptor beta chains were all read from a single sample in a study of blood T cells in healthy people across ages (dated by TCRdb to the mid-2010s). Receptor amplification or capture employed 5' RACE. TCRdb names Illumina HiSeq 2500 as the instrument used. The second PCR ran for about 7 to 11 cycles and used a J-beta primer mix along with a sample-barcoded 5' primer. TCRdb applied fastp at Q25 and MiXCR to the public reads, then kept only in-frame beta chains. Entries that share a CDR3 protein sequence are merged under the most common genes and DNA. In all, the sample holds about 1 million distinct CDR3 sequences, and less than 50% of those were seen once. The ten largest clones capture about 20% of the sample. The sequenced sample was blood. The receptors here all came from a woman in her sixties in good health.

The chain carries TRBV7-2 and TRBJ2-5; 7 nucleotides line up with TRBD1. The CDR3 consists of 17 residues. V lost 5 bases and J lost 4; bases outside the gene matches: 16. Germline V gene data show CDR1 as SGHTA and CDR2 as FQGNSA. The CDR3 bases are TGTGCCAGCAGCCCCCAAGAACAGGGGTTGTTTGGAGAGACCCAGTACTTC. Its translation: CASSPQEQGLFGETQYF.

This chain uses TRBV20-1 with TRBJ2-1; D not certain. The CDR3 extends over 14 amino acids. V dropped 3 bases and J dropped 0 bases, with 9 bases sitting between them. In germline, CDR1 is DFQATT, CDR2 SNEGSKA (reference sequence). CDR3 coding DNA: TGCAGTGCTAGGGGCGAGAGCTCCTACAATGAGCAGTTCTTC. Encoded protein: CSARGESSYNEQFF.

The J gene is TRBJ1-5, the V gene TRBV7-8; D gene unclear. The CDR3 is 18 residues long. V was trimmed by 0 bases and J by 0 bases, leaving 15 bases between them. The germline V gene encodes CDR1 SGHVS and CDR2 FQNEAQ. This chain's CDR3 is CASSLAGIPKNSNQPQHF. The CDR3 DNA reads as TGTGCCAGCAGCTTAGCTGGGATTCCCAAGAATAGCAATCAGCCCCAGCATTTT.

The J gene is TRBJ2-3, the V gene TRBV6-5, with TRBD2 matching over 9 bases. V trimming: 2 bases; J trimming: 5 bases; junction bases outside the gene matches: 8. The CDR3 runs 16 residues. The germline gives CDR1 MNHEY, CDR2 SVGAGI. The DNA of the CDR3 is TGTGCCAGCAGTTACGCGGGAGGGGGAGGCGGAGATACGCAGTATTTT. Encoded protein: CASSYAGGGGGDTQYF.

This clonotype was seen only a few times. V gene TRBV30 combines with J gene TRBJ2-4; D is unresolved. CDR1 is GTSNPN, CDR2 SVGIG, per germline (reference sequence). The V end was cut by 0 bases, the J end by 1 base, with 7 bases between. The CDR3 spans 14 residues. The CDR3 loop is CAWSVENAKNIQYF. For the CDR3, the DNA is TGTGCCTGGAGTGTAGAGAATGCCAAAAACATTCAGTACTTC.

V usage is TRBV6-1 and J usage is TRBJ1-2; D is perhaps TRBD1 (6 bases). Per the germline V gene, CDR1 is MNHNS and CDR2 is SASEGT. The germline V and J ends were trimmed by 2 bases and 6 bases, with 13 bases remaining between them. CDR3 length: 14 amino acids. CDR3 sequence: CASSEMGRGNGYTF. The CDR3 nucleotides are TGTGCCAGCAGTGAAATGGGGAGGGGGAATGGCTACACCTTC.

This sequence joins TRBV20-1 and TRBJ2-3, with D perhaps matching TRBD2 (5 bases). The CDR3 consists of 16 residues. Trimming took off 3 bases at V and 2 bases at J, with 18 bases between the two ends. Germline V gene lookup returns CDR1 DFQATT and CDR2 SNEGSKA (reference sequence). The CDR3 loop reads CSASQGVAGVTDTQYF. The DNA of the CDR3 is TGCAGTGCTAGTCAAGGTGTTGCGGGCGTCACAGATACGCAGTATTTT.

The chain employs TRBV11-2 and TRBJ2-7; D unresolved. Trimming left V 5 bases short and J 3 bases short, with 8 bases between. There are 12 residues in the CDR3. Germline V gene lookup returns CDR1 SGHAT and CDR2 FQNNGV. In DNA, the CDR3 is TGTGCCAGCAGCCAAATACGCTACGAGCAGTACTTC. As protein: CASSQIRYEQYF.

The chain carries TRBV7-9 and TRBJ1-2; 9 bases agree with TRBD1. The V and J ends lost 5 bases and 6 bases, in that order; junction bases with no gene match: 13. Germline V gene lookup returns CDR1 SEHNR and CDR2 FQNEAQ (reference sequence). This CDR3 spans 16 amino acids. The CDR3 is CASSGTGTLPRDGYTF. In nucleotides, the CDR3 is TGTGCCAGCAGCGGGACAGGGACGCTTCCTAGGGATGGCTACACCTTC.

V usage is TRBV27 and J usage is TRBJ2-7; TRBD1 or TRBD2 may be the D gene (5 bases each). The CDR3 runs 14 residues. Looked up from germline, CDR1 is MNHEY and CDR2 is SMNVEV (reference sequence). The germline V and J ends were trimmed by 3 bases and 2 bases, with 11 bases remaining between them. The CDR3 nucleotides are TGTGCCAGCAGTTTGTTTCAGGGAGCCTACGAGCAGTACTTC. Amino acid sequence: CASSLFQGAYEQYF.

This clonotype was seen many times. The chain is built from TRBV20-1 and TRBJ2-5; D is uncertain. CDR1 and CDR2 (germline): DFQATT, SNEGSKA (reference sequence). V was pared by 5 bases and J by 11 bases, with 15 bases between. This CDR3 is 11 amino acids long. CDR3 amino acids: CSAGQFLGQYF. CDR3 DNA: TGCAGTGCTGGTCAATTTTTGGGGCAGTACTTC.

The gene calls are TRBV27 and TRBJ2-7, with 11 positions matching TRBD2. Per germline, CDR1 MNHEY and CDR2 SMNVEV (reference sequence). Germline trimming cut 6 bases from V and 4 bases from J; bases unmatched to any gene: 8. The CDR3 is 15 amino acids. The CDR3 DNA follows: TGTGCCAGCAGCCTGCGACTAGCGGGACCGTACGAGCAGTACTTC. Protein sequence: CASSLRLAGPYEQYF.

The CDR3 loop is CASSFLVAGNTDTQYF. The CDR3 region has the DNA TGTGCCAGCAGTTTTCTGGTAGCGGGTAACACAGATACGCAGTATTTT. The rearrangement joins TRBV27 to TRBJ2-3; 7 bases fit TRBD2. With 3 bases clipped from V and 2 bases from J, the junction kept 8 bases outside the gene matches. Germline values: CDR1 MNHEY, CDR2 SMNVEV (reference sequence). There are 16 residues in the CDR3.

There are a few counts of this clonotype. The CDR3 region is CASTRTGGQSPLHF. The CDR3 bases are TGTGCCAGCACCCGGACAGGGGGGCAGTCACCCCTCCACTTT. This chain uses TRBV6-5 with TRBJ1-6; 10 bases line up with TRBD1. V lost 7 bases, J lost 10 bases, and 7 bases stayed unmatched. This CDR3 has 14 amino acids. Germline V gene lookup returns CDR1 MNHEY and CDR2 SVGAGI.

The V call is TRBV27, the J call TRBJ1-5, with D possibly TRBD1 on 5 matching bases. The CDR3 consists of 15 residues. From germline, CDR1 is MNHEY and CDR2 SMNVEV (reference sequence). Trimming removed 6 bases from V and 2 bases from J, with 14 bases in between. The CDR3 loop is CASSSGSSGNQPQHF. The CDR3, as DNA: TGTGCCAGCAGCTCAGGGTCTTCAGGCAATCAGCCCCAGCATTTT.

The V and J genes are TRBV5-1 and TRBJ1-2, with TRBD1 matching over 8 bases. Germline V gene sequence: CDR1 SGHRS, CDR2 YFSETQ. Trimming removed 3 bases from V and 8 bases from J; junction bases left unmatched: 12. The CDR3 is made up of 15 amino acids. This CDR3 is CASSSAGGADLGYTF. As DNA, the CDR3 is TGCGCCAGCAGCTCCGCAGGGGGCGCAGATCTCGGCTACACCTTC.

The chain carries TRBV28 and TRBJ1-4; weak D call: TRBD1 (5 bases). Germline V gene data show CDR1 as MDHEN and CDR2 as SYDVKM. V was cut by 6 bases and J by 8 bases, with 16 bases left in between. The CDR3 length is 14 residues. CDR3 sequence (DNA): TGTGCCAGCAGAGCCCAGGGATGGAGAGAAAAACTGTTTTTT. This gives the protein CASRAQGWREKLFF.